This is a list of T cell receptor beta chains from one sample in a study of blood T cell repertoires in COVID-19. The method was immunoSEQ multiplex PCR; TCRdb's version includes in-frame clones alone and lacks a portion of them. The sample holds fewer than 400,000 clones, 75% to 90% seen once. The sequenced sample consisted of PBMCs or T cells enriched from blood (not recorded which). The source of these receptors is a woman aged 25 to 45 who had been exposed to COVID-19. CDR3s include the opening cysteine and the closing phenylalanine or tryptophan. Size is omitted from some rows. Given values are once, few, many or a class for expanded clones.

v_call	clone_size	cdr3_aa
TRBV28	NA	CASSEPGHLGHAFF
TRBV19	once	CASSTQREANTGELFF
TRBV29-1	once	CSVDRTGYTEAFF
TRBV7-9	NA	CASSLWGGVEDQPQHF
TRBV29-1	few	CSVDPLSQQGEAFF
TRBV15	NA	CATSRDPQGAFNSPLHF
TRBV30	NA	CAWTAPGYNSPLHF
TRBV10-3	NA	CAISPRQDRGPNEQFF
TRBV7-6	NA	CASSLGGRDTTYEQYF
TRBV6-2/TRBV6-3	NA	CASSYSKGALNTEAFF
TRBV6-1	NA	CASSEALQTSTLHF
TRBV28	few	CASSLLGQGAFGEKLFF
TRBV27	NA	CASSLSSFGTASYTEAFF
TRBV30	NA	CAWRSGTGEETQYF
TRBV11-2	NA	CASSTSQGIGEQYF
TRBV18	NA	CASSPAGTESPLHF
TRBV27	NA	CASSSVPKDSPLHF
TRBV4-1	NA	CASSQFGVSRDTTNEKLFF
TRBV6-5	NA	CASSSDSQQFF
TRBV19	NA	CASSISGGFYEQYF
TRBV29-1	NA	CSVLPPRGGHLTDTQYF
TRBV14	NA	CASSLVRRAYEQYF
TRBV30	once	CAWSEDPGLAVRETQYF
TRBV5-1	NA	CASSLGASSYNEQFF
TRBV19	few	CASSIRESPNSPLHF
TRBV2	NA	CASKQGGTEAFF
TRBV6-1	NA	CASTTGNNSPLHF
TRBV2	NA	CASSDRGAPTDTQYF
TRBV28	few	CASSLRPVGTGVEYGYTF
TRBV7-3	NA	CASSSPGYNEQFF
TRBV5-4	NA	CASSLAGTGRGYTF
TRBV24-1	NA	CATSDRLLTGRTGELFF
TRBV4-1	NA	CASSQVSSGRSMSVF
TRBV7-3	NA	CASSSRDRAFNEQFF
TRBV12-5	NA	CASGLRGNTEAFF
TRBV14	NA	CASSQWGQNTEAFF
TRBV10-1	NA	CASSESGTGSGYTF
TRBV2	NA	CASSEDTSGTYEQYF
TRBV6-2/TRBV6-3	NA	CASSAGTAISGNTIYF
TRBV6-1	NA	CASSESGGAQETQYF
TRBV27	NA	CASSGGSYYGYTF
TRBV2	NA	CASRLDRALYGYTF
TRBV21-1	NA	CARLHSLESSYNSPLHF
TRBV7-3	NA	CASSLKASGGTGELFF
TRBV7-9	NA	CASSLAGTGGYDYGYTF
TRBV19	NA	CASSERTGNYGYTF
TRBV19	NA	CASNRPGQPSYGYTF
TRBV7-9	NA	CASSYKVQGLLDTQYF
TRBV5-4	NA	CASSLAGTGNTIYF
TRBV5-4	NA	CASSLDRGWGYTF
TRBV3-1/TRBV3-2	NA	CASSQDNELYEQYF
TRBV3-1/TRBV3-2	once	CASSPGLAGGGDTQYF
TRBV19	NA	CASSIGRGTLSYEQYF
TRBV6-1	NA	CASSEMGFSYEQYF
TRBV30	NA	CAWSGDRGSTQYF
TRBV28	NA	CASSLKGQGARSYEQYF
TRBV6-6	NA	CASGRTGSNAFF
TRBV16	NA	CANSPRGSNTEAFF
TRBV2	NA	CAIPLTSGGGDTQYF
TRBV29-1	NA	CSVEEQGVDGYTF